This is a list of T cell receptor beta chains from one sample in a study of T cells in Graves' hyperthyroidism and ophthalmopathy. One entry per CDR3 protein, called by TCRdb with MiXCR from the multiplex PCR reads. The profile shows more than 650,000 distinct CDR3 sequences, around 15% of them singletons. The material sequenced was blood. These receptors were obtained from a woman between 18 and 30 years old with Graves' hyperthyroidism. The CDR3 runs from the conserved cysteine through the conserved F or W. Fields, in order: D gene, J gene, V gene, clone size, CDR3 length, CDR3 DNA, CDR3 protein. A D gene is named only where the DNA matches it firmly. Clone size is given for some rows only: seen once, a few or many times, or a class if the clone is expanded.

D gene: TRBD2
J gene: TRBJ2-3
V gene: TRBV5-6
clone size: many
CDR3 length: 16
CDR3 DNA: TGTGCCAGCAGTCGTCGTGGCCTAGCGGCCACAGATACGCAGTATTTT
CDR3 protein: CASSRRGLAATDTQYF

D gene: .
J gene: TRBJ1-4
V gene: TRBV19
clone size: .
CDR3 length: 15
CDR3 DNA: TGTGCCAGTAGTAAACAGGGACTGAGTAATGAAAAACTGTTTTTT
CDR3 protein: CASSKQGLSNEKLFF

D gene: TRBD2
J gene: TRBJ2-7
V gene: TRBV7-9
clone size: .
CDR3 length: 16
CDR3 DNA: TGTGCCAGCAGCTTAGTACTAGCGGGAGGGCGGAATGAGCAGTACTTC
CDR3 protein: CASSLVLAGGRNEQYF

D gene: .
J gene: TRBJ1-1
V gene: TRBV6-2/TRBV6-3
clone size: many
CDR3 length: 12
CDR3 DNA: TGTGCCAGCCGGACGCCGAACACTGAAGCTTTCTTT
CDR3 protein: CASRTPNTEAFF

D gene: TRBD2
J gene: TRBJ2-1
V gene: TRBV6-1
clone size: few
CDR3 length: 13
CDR3 DNA: TGTGCCAGCAGAGGACTAGTCGGCGATGAGCAGTTCTTC
CDR3 protein: CASRGLVGDEQFF

D gene: .
J gene: TRBJ1-1
V gene: TRBV20-1
clone size: many
CDR3 length: 13
CDR3 DNA: TGCAGTGCTAACGAACAGGGAGACACTGAAGCTTTCTTT
CDR3 protein: CSANEQGDTEAFF

D gene: .
J gene: TRBJ2-3
V gene: TRBV3-1
clone size: many
CDR3 length: 14
CDR3 DNA: TGTGCCAGCAGCCAAGATCTTCCCACAGATACGCAGTATTTT
CDR3 protein: CASSQDLPTDTQYF

D gene: TRBD2
J gene: TRBJ2-5
V gene: TRBV7-3
clone size: .
CDR3 length: 14
CDR3 DNA: TGTGCCAGCAGCTTAGGTGCGGGAGAAGAGACCCAGTACTTC
CDR3 protein: CASSLGAGEETQYF

D gene: TRBD2
J gene: TRBJ2-2
V gene: TRBV4-1
clone size: .
CDR3 length: 16
CDR3 DNA: TGCGCCAGCAGCGCGACTAGCGGGAGTGGAGCCGGGGAGCTGTTTTTT
CDR3 protein: CASSATSGSGAGELFF

D gene: .
J gene: TRBJ2-7
V gene: TRBV20-1
clone size: .
CDR3 length: 15
CDR3 DNA: TGCAGTGCTACCCGACTGGGAGTGGGGTCCTACGAGCAGTACTTC
CDR3 protein: CSATRLGVGSYEQYF

D gene: .
J gene: TRBJ1-2
V gene: TRBV2
clone size: .
CDR3 length: 13
CDR3 DNA: TGTGCCAGCAACGGAGGAGACAACTATGGCTACACCTTC
CDR3 protein: CASNGGDNYGYTF

D gene: .
J gene: TRBJ2-7
V gene: TRBV7-9
clone size: .
CDR3 length: 14
CDR3 DNA: TGTGCCAGCAGCCACGGGACACCAGCTTACGAGCAGTACTTC
CDR3 protein: CASSHGTPAYEQYF

D gene: .
J gene: TRBJ1-1
V gene: TRBV20-1
clone size: .
CDR3 length: 14
CDR3 DNA: TGCAGTGCTAGCCCCGGGACTGTGAACACTGAAGCTTTCTTT
CDR3 protein: CSASPGTVNTEAFF

D gene: .
J gene: TRBJ2-1
V gene: TRBV6-5
clone size: .
CDR3 length: 16
CDR3 DNA: TGTGCCAGCAGTTACTCCGCTGCGGGCGTCTACAATGAGCAGTTCTTC
CDR3 protein: CASSYSAAGVYNEQFF

D gene: TRBD1
J gene: TRBJ1-1
V gene: TRBV19
clone size: few
CDR3 length: 15
CDR3 DNA: TGTGCCAGTTGGGAAGGACAGGGGGGGAGCACTGAAGCTTTCTTT
CDR3 protein: CASWEGQGGSTEAFF

D gene: .
J gene: TRBJ1-3
V gene: TRBV12-3/TRBV12-4
clone size: .
CDR3 length: 14
CDR3 DNA: TGTGCCAGCAGTCAACGACTTAGTGGAAACACCATATATTTT
CDR3 protein: CASSQRLSGNTIYF

D gene: TRBD1
J gene: TRBJ2-7
V gene: TRBV2
clone size: many
CDR3 length: 13
CDR3 DNA: TGTGCCAGCAGTCTGACAGGGATCCACGAGCAGTACTTC
CDR3 protein: CASSLTGIHEQYF

D gene: TRBD1
J gene: TRBJ1-4
V gene: TRBV9
clone size: .
CDR3 length: 14
CDR3 DNA: TGTGCCAGCAGCGCAGGGGGACGAAATGAAAAACTGTTTTTT
CDR3 protein: CASSAGGRNEKLFF

D gene: TRBD1
J gene: TRBJ1-1
V gene: TRBV12-3/TRBV12-4
clone size: .
CDR3 length: 16
CDR3 DNA: TGTGCCAGCGCCCCGGGACAGGGAGCCTCGGGAACTGAAGCTTTCTTT
CDR3 protein: CASAPGQGASGTEAFF

D gene: TRBD2
J gene: TRBJ2-7
V gene: TRBV3-1
clone size: few
CDR3 length: 15
CDR3 DNA: TGTGCCAGCAGCCAAGATCTCACTAGCGGCTACGAGCAGTACTTC
CDR3 protein: CASSQDLTSGYEQYF

D gene: .
J gene: TRBJ1-4
V gene: TRBV20-1
clone size: few
CDR3 length: 15
CDR3 DNA: TGCAGTGCGACCACGGGGGAGGCAACTAATGAAAAACTGTTTTTT
CDR3 protein: CSATTGEATNEKLFF

D gene: .
J gene: TRBJ1-1
V gene: TRBV28
clone size: .
CDR3 length: 12
CDR3 DNA: TGTGCCAGCAGGGGGCAGGTCACTGAAGCTTTCTTT
CDR3 protein: CASRGQVTEAFF

D gene: .
J gene: TRBJ2-3
V gene: TRBV7-9
clone size: .
CDR3 length: 19
CDR3 DNA: TGTGCCAGCAGCTTAGGGTTTTTGTCCAGGAGGAACCACACAGATACGCAGTATTTT
CDR3 protein: CASSLGFLSRRNHTDTQYF

D gene: .
J gene: TRBJ1-2
V gene: TRBV12-3/TRBV12-4
clone size: .
CDR3 length: 13
CDR3 DNA: TGTGCCAGCAGTTTTTCCGGGAGCTATGGCTACACCTTC
CDR3 protein: CASSFSGSYGYTF

D gene: .
J gene: TRBJ2-7
V gene: TRBV20-1
clone size: many
CDR3 length: 12
CDR3 DNA: TGCAGTGCTAGAAATCCCCCGCTAGTGCAGTACTTC
CDR3 protein: CSARNPPLVQYF

D gene: TRBD1
J gene: TRBJ2-3
V gene: TRBV20-1
clone size: .
CDR3 length: 12
CDR3 DNA: TGCAGTGCTGACAGGGAAACAGATACGCAGTATTTT
CDR3 protein: CSADRETDTQYF

D gene: TRBD2
J gene: TRBJ2-3
V gene: TRBV20-1
clone size: .
CDR3 length: 15
CDR3 DNA: TGCAGTGCTAGACCGCTAGCGGGAGGGCCCGCTACGCAGTATTTT
CDR3 protein: CSARPLAGGPATQYF

D gene: TRBD1
J gene: TRBJ1-2
V gene: TRBV28
clone size: .
CDR3 length: 14
CDR3 DNA: TGTGCCAGCAGTCCCTCGGACAGGGAATATGGCTACACCTTC
CDR3 protein: CASSPSDREYGYTF